The entry that follows covers one T cell receptor (beta chain) sequence. Original processing notes: Cell counts per sample came from amplifying reference gene primers. Assay: immunoSEQ multiplex PCR; the TCRdb copy retains only in-frame clones and omits some. Clone size and V and J calls were adopted from that table, with D and trimming inferred from the DNA. This sample has about 84,000 clones; around 83% occur once, and the top ten carry over 30%. This sample is drawn from a study of blood T cell repertoires in COVID-19. Overall study: Material from acute and convalescent COVID-19 was sourced from the United States, Italy and Spain.

Germline V gene lookup returns CDR1 LNHDA and CDR2 SQIVND (reference sequence). This CDR3 spans 18 amino acids. Trimming cost V 4 bases and J 1 base; bases outside gene matches: 6. Sequenced input: peripheral blood. The TCR originated in a man of 80 years or more with active or convalescent COVID-19. The rearrangement links TRBV19 to TRBJ2-6; TRBD1 matches at 11 bases. DNA of the CDR3: TGTGCCAGTAGTAGGACAGGGGGCGGACCTTCTGGGGCCAACGTCCTGACTTTC. Translation: CASSRTGGGPSGANVLTF.